This T cell receptor (beta chain) was identified in a study of human T cells and chemical hapten exposure. Many counts were recorded for this clonotype. This CDR3 spans 16 amino acids. Trimming cost V 1 base and J 1 base, with 12 bases left between them. Germline loops: CDR1 KGHDR, CDR2 SFDVKD. TCRdb processed the RACE reads anew with MiXCR; each CDR3 protein has one entry. The sample carries about 380,000 distinct CDR3 sequences, about 4.8% recorded once. Time point described: patch test 1, 2 weeks after DPC sensitization. Treatment reported: therapeutic diphenylcyclopropenone sensitization with weekly scalp DPC. Unfractionated whole blood yielded the extracted total RNA.

The sample consisted of whole blood, taken in connection with sensitization to the hapten diphenylcyclopropenone (DPC). The chain carries TRBV24-1 and TRBJ1-2, with a possible D match to TRBD1 (5 bases). This TCR came from a woman in her fifties or sixties with alopecia areata. Some clones in this sample may be carry-over from other donors' samples. The CDR3 is CATSDFTTDSNYGYTF. CDR3 bases: TGTGCCACCAGTGATTTCACGACAGATAGTAACTATGGCTACACCTTC.